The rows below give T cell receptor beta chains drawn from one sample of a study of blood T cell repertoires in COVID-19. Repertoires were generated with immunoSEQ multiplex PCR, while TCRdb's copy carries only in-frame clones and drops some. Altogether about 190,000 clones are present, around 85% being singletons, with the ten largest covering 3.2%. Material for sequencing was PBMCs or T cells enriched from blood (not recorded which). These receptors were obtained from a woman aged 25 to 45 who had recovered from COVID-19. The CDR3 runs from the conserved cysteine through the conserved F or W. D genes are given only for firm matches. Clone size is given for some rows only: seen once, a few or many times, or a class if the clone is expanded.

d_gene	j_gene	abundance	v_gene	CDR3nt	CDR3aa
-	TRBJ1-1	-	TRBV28	TGTGCCAGTGACACCCGAACGAACACTGAAGCTTTCTTT	CASDTRTNTEAFF
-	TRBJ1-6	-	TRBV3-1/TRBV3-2	TGTGCCAGCAGCCGAGAGGCGGTCGGGACACCCCTCCACTTT	CASSREAVGTPLHF
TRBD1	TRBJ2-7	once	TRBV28	TGTGCCAGCAGTCCCCTGACAGGGGGCGACGAGCAGTACTTC	CASSPLTGGDEQYF
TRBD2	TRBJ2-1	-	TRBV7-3	TGTGCCAGCAGCTTAACGGTACCAGCGGGAGGCAATGAGCAGTTCTTC	CASSLTVPAGGNEQFF
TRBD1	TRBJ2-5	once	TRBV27	TGTGCCAGCAGTTTAGTGGGACAGGGGGCCCCGTACCAAGAGACCCAGTACTTC	CASSLVGQGAPYQETQYF
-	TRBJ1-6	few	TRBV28	TGTGCCAGCAGTGCCCCAGGGGCCTATTCACCCCTCCACTTT	CASSAPGAYSPLHF
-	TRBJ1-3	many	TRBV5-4	TGTGCCAGCAGCTTGTTCAGGGCTCAGACCATATATTTT	CASSLFRAQTIYF
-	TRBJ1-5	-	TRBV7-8	TGTGCCAGCACCAATAGGGTAGGGGAGGGGAACAATCAGCCCCAGCATTTT	CASTNRVGEGNNQPQHF
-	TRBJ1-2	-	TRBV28	TGTGCCAGCAGTCTCCAGGGTTTCTATGGCTACACCTTC	CASSLQGFYGYTF
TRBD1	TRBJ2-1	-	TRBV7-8	TGTGCCAGCAGCGCCCGGGACAGGGGGCGCTTAACGGAGTTGTTCTTC	CASSARDRGRLTELFF
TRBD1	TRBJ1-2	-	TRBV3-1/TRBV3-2	TGTGCCAGCAGCCAAGAGTCATTCAGGGGGGACTATGGCTACACCTTC	CASSQESFRGDYGYTF